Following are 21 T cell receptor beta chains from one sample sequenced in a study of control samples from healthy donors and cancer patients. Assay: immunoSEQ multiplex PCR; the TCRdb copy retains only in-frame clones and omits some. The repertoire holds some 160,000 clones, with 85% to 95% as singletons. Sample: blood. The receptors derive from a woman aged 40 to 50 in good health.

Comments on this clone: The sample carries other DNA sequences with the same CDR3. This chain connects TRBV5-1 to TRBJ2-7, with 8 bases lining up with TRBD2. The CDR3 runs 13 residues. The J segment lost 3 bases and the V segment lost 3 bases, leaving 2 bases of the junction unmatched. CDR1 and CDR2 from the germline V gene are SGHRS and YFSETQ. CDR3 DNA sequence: TGCGCCAGCAGCTCCGGGACTAGCTACGAGCAGTACTTC. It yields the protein CASSSGTSYEQYF.

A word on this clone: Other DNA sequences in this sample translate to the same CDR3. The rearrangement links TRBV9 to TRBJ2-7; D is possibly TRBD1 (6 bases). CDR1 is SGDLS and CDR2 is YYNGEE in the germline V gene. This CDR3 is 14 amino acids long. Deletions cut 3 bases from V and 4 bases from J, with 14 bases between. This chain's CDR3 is CASSGRDTGYEQYF. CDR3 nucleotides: TGTGCCAGCAGCGGCCGGGACACGGGATACGAGCAGTACTTC.

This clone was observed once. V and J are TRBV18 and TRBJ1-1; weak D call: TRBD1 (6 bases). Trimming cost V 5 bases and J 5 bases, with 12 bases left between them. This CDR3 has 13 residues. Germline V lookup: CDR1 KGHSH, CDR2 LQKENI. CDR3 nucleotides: TGTGCCAGCTCAGCGACAGGAAAGACTGAAGCTTTCTTT. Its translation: CASSATGKTEAFF.

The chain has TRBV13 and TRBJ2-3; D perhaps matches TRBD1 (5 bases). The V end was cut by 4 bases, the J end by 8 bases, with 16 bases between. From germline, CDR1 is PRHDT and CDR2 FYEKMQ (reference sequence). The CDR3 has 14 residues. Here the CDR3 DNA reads TGTGCCAGCAGCTCCACAGGCCATAGGGGTACGCAGTATTTT. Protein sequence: CASSSTGHRGTQYF.

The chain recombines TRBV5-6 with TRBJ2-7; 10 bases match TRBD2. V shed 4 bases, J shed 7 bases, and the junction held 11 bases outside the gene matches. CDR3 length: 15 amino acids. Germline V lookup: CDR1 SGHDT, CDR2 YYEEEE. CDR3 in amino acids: CASSLTAGGPREQYF. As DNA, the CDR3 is TGTGCCAGCAGCCTAACAGCGGGAGGGCCTCGGGAGCAGTACTTC. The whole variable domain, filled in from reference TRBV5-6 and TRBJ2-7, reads DAGVTQSPTHLIKTRGQQVTLRCSPKSGHDTVSWYQQALGQGPQFIFQYYEEEERQRGNFPDRFSGHQFPNYSSELNVNALLLGDSALYLCASSLTAGGPREQYFGPGTRLTVT.

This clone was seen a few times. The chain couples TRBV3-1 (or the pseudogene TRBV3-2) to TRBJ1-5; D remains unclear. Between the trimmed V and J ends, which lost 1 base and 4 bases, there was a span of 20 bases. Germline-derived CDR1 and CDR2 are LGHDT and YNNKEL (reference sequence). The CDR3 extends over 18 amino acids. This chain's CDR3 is CASSQGFSGQTSNQPQHF. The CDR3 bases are TGTGCCAGCAGCCAAGGTTTCTCCGGGCAGACAAGTAATCAGCCCCAGCATTTT.

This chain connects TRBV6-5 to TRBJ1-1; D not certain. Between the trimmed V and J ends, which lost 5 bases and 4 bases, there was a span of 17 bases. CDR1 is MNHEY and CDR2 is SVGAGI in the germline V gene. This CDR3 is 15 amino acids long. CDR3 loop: CASSPPTIAITEAFF. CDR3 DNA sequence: TGTGCCAGCAGTCCCCCGACCATCGCCATCACTGAAGCTTTCTTT.

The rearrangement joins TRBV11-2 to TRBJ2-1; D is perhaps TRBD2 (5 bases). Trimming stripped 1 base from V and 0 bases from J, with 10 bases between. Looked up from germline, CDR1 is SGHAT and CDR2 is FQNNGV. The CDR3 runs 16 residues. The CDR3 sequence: CASSLVGRNSYNEQFF. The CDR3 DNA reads TGTGCCAGCAGCTTAGTTGGGAGAAACTCCTACAATGAGCAGTTCTTC.

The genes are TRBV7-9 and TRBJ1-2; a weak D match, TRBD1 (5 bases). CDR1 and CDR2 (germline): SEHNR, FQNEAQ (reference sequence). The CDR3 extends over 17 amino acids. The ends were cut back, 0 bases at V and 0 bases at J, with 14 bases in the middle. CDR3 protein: CASSLAHPGAANYGYTF. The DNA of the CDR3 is TGTGCCAGCAGCTTAGCGCATCCCGGGGCCGCTAACTATGGCTACACCTTC.

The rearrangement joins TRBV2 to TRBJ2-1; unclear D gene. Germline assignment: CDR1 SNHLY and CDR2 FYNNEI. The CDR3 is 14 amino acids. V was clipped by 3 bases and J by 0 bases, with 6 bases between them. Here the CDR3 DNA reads TGTGCCAGCAGTGAGCGTAGCTCCTACAATGAGCAGTTCTTC. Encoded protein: CASSERSSYNEQFF.

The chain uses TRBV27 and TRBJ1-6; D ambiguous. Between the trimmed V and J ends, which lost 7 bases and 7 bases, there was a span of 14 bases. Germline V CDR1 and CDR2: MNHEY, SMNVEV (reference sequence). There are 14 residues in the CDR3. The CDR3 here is CASTGSPRNSPLHF. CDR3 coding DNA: TGTGCCAGCACGGGCTCACCGAGGAATTCACCCCTCCACTTT.

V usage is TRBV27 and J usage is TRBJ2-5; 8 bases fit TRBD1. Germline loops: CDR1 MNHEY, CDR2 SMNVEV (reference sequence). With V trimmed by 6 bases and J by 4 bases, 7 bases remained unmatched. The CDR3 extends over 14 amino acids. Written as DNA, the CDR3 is TGTGCCAGCAGGGGACAGGTACAGGGAGAGACCCAGTACTTC. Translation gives CASRGQVQGETQYF.

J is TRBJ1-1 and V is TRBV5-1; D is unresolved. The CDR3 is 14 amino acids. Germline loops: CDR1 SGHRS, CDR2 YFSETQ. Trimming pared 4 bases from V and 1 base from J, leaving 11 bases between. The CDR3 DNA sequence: TGCGCCAGCAGCCAACTAACAACGAACACTGAAGCTTTCTTT. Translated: CASSQLTTNTEAFF.

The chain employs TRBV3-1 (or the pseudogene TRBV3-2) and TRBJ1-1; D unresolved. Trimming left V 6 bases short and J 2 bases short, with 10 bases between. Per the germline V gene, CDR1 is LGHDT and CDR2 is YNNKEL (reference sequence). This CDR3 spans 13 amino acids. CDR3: CASSPDGNTEAFF. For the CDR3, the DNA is TGTGCCAGCAGTCCCGACGGAAACACTGAAGCTTTCTTT.

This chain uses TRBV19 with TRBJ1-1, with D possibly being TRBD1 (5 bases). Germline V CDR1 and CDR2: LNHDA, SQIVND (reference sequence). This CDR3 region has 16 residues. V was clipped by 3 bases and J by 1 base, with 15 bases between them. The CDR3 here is CASSMNGGSGNTEAFF. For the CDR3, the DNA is TGTGCCAGTAGTATGAACGGGGGAAGTGGGAACACTGAAGCTTTCTTT.

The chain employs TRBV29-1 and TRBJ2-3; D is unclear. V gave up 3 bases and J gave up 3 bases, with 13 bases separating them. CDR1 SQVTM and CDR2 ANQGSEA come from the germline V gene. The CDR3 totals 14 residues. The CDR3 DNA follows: TGCAGCGTTGATGGGGTTGGGTCAACAGATACGCAGTATTTT. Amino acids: CSVDGVGSTDTQYF.

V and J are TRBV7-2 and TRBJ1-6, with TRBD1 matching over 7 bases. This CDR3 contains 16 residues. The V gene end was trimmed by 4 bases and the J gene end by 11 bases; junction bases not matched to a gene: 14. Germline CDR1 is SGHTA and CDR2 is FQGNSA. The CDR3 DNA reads TGTGCCAGCAGCTCCGACAGGGTTCGGGGGGGGACACCCCTCCACTTT. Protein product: CASSSDRVRGGTPLHF.

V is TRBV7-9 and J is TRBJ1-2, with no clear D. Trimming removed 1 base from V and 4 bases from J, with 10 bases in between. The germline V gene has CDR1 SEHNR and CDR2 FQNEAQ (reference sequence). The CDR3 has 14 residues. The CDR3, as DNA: TGTGCCAGCAGCTTAGTTAACCTTGGCTATGGCTACACCTTC. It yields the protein CASSLVNLGYGYTF.

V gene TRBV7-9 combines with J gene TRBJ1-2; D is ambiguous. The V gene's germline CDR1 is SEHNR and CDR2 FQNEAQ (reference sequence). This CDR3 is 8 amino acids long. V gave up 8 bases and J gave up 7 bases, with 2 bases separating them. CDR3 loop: CASGGYTF. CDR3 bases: TGTGCCAGCGGTGGCTACACCTTC.

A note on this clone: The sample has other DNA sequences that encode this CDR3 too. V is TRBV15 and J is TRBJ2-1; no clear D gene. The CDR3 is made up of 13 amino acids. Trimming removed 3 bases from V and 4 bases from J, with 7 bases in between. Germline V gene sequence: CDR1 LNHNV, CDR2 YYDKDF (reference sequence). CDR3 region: CATSSGSYNEQFF. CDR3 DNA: TGTGCCACCAGCAGCGGCTCTTACAATGAGCAGTTCTTC.

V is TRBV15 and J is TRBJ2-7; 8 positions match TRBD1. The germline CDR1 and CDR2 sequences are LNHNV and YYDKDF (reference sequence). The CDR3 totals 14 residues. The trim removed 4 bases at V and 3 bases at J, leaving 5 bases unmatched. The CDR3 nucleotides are TGTGCCACCAGCAACGACGGACAGGGCTACGAGCAGTACTTC. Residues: CATSNDGQGYEQYF.